The rows below give T cell receptor beta chains drawn from one sample of a study of blood T cell repertoires in COVID-19. The table came from immunoSEQ multiplex PCR; TCRdb's copy has only in-frame clones and leaves some out. This sample has 130,000 to 150,000 clones, with 84% found just once. Sequenced material: peripheral blood. The receptors stem from a woman over 75 in a cohort sampled during active or convalescent COVID-19. CDR3s include the opening cysteine and the closing phenylalanine or tryptophan. A D gene is named only where the DNA matches it firmly. Size is omitted from some rows. Given values are once, few, many or a class for expanded clones.

clone_size,v_call,d_call,j_call,cdr3_aa,cdr3_nt
-,TRBV27,-,TRBJ2-3,CASSPRRASTDTQYF,TGTGCCAGCAGTCCGCGGAGGGCTAGCACAGATACGCAGTATTTT
-,TRBV21-1,-,TRBJ1-3,CASSNYRAWRNTIYF,TGTGCCAGCAGCAACTACAGGGCTTGGAGAAACACCATATATTTT
once,TRBV5-4,TRBD1,TRBJ1-1,CASSQNRGSTEAFF,TGTGCCAGCAGCCAAAACAGGGGAAGCACTGAAGCTTTCTTT
-,TRBV7-8,TRBD1,TRBJ2-4,CASSSTGVTDIQYF,TGTGCCAGCAGCTCGACAGGGGTGACGGACATTCAGTACTTC
once,TRBV20-1,-,TRBJ2-1,CSATGVEQFF,TGCAGTGCGACAGGAGTTGAGCAGTTCTTC
-,TRBV5-1,TRBD1,TRBJ1-2,CASSGGTGAYGYTF,TGCGCCAGCAGCGGCGGGACAGGGGCCTATGGCTACACCTTC
-,TRBV24-1,TRBD1,TRBJ2-3,CATSDGAGGGDTQYF,TGTGCCACCAGTGATGGGGCAGGGGGTGGAGATACGCAGTATTTT
-,TRBV10-3,-,TRBJ1-1,CAISELANTEAFF,TGTGCCATCAGTGAGTTAGCGAACACTGAAGCTTTCTTT
few,TRBV28,TRBD1,TRBJ1-5,CASSTLGQGALRQPQHF,TGTGCCAGCAGCACGCTGGGACAGGGGGCTCTTCGGCAGCCCCAGCATTTT
-,TRBV18,TRBD1,TRBJ1-1,CASSPRQGASTEAFF,TGTGCCAGCTCACCCCGACAGGGGGCAAGCACTGAAGCTTTCTTT
once,TRBV27,TRBD1,TRBJ1-2,CASSKQGTLGYGYTF,TGTGCCAGCAGTAAACAGGGGACCTTAGGATATGGCTACACCTTC
-,TRBV4-1,-,TRBJ2-5,CASSSAARRETQYF,TGCGCCAGCAGCTCCGCGGCCCGGCGGGAGACCCAGTACTTC
-,TRBV6-5,-,TRBJ2-3,CASSYSRDTQYF,TGTGCCAGCAGTTACTCGAGAGATACGCAGTATTTT
-,TRBV4-2,-,TRBJ2-1,CASSQETSKEQFF,TGTGCCAGCAGCCAAGAAACTTCCAAAGAGCAGTTCTTC
-,TRBV6-6,-,TRBJ1-6,CASSASGGKDSPLHF,TGTGCCAGCAGTGCCTCGGGGGGCAAGGATTCACCCCTCCACTTT
-,TRBV5-1,TRBD1,TRBJ1-3,CASSSGQGAISGNTIYF,TGCGCCAGCAGCTCCGGACAGGGGGCGATTTCTGGAAACACCATATATTTT
-,TRBV4-2,-,TRBJ2-7,CASSQGRAAGEQYF,TGTGCCAGCAGCCAAGGCCGGGCTGCGGGGGAGCAGTACTTC
-,TRBV5-1,-,TRBJ1-1,CASSLAGVGEAFF,TGCGCCAGCAGCTTGGCAGGGGTTGGTGAAGCTTTCTTT
-,TRBV2,TRBD2,TRBJ2-3,CAGRASGGTDTQYF,TGTGCCGGAAGGGCTAGCGGGGGCACAGATACGCAGTATTTT
few,TRBV6-6,-,TRBJ1-1,CASSYIEGTEAFF,TGTGCCAGCAGTTACATTGAGGGAACTGAAGCTTTCTTT
-,TRBV5-8,TRBD1,TRBJ2-5,CASSLGQGWETQYF,TGTGCCAGCAGCTTGGGACAGGGTTGGGAGACCCAGTACTTC
-,TRBV6-5,TRBD2,TRBJ2-5,CASSFSGGAEAQYF,TGTGCCAGCAGTTTTAGCGGGGGGGCGGAGGCCCAGTACTTC
once,TRBV2,TRBD1,TRBJ1-2,CASSGQGVNGYTF,TGTGCCAGCAGTGGACAGGGGGTGAATGGCTACACCTTC
-,TRBV3-1/TRBV3-2,TRBD2,TRBJ2-5,CASSPGTSGLQETQYF,TGTGCCAGCAGCCCTGGGACTAGCGGGCTCCAAGAGACCCAGTACTTC
-,TRBV4-1,-,TRBJ1-5,CASSLGWLFNQPQHF,TGCGCCAGCAGCCTCGGGTGGCTGTTCAATCAGCCCCAGCATTTT
few,TRBV19,-,TRBJ1-6,CASSSAREGHSPLHF,TGTGCCAGTAGTTCCGCTAGGGAGGGTCATTCACCCCTCCACTTT
-,TRBV19,-,TRBJ1-1,CASSAPGHENSEAFF,TGTGCCAGTAGTGCTCCGGGACACGAAAACAGTGAAGCTTTCTTT
-,TRBV11-1,TRBD1,TRBJ2-3,CASSSGTAVNTDTQYF,TGTGCCAGCAGCTCCGGGACAGCCGTAAACACAGATACGCAGTATTTT
-,TRBV4-1,TRBD2,TRBJ2-1,CASSHRLAGGQGYNEQFF,TGCGCCAGCAGCCACCGACTAGCGGGGGGGCAAGGCTACAATGAGCAGTTCTTC
-,TRBV28,-,TRBJ2-3,CASSLQAPDTQYF,TGTGCCAGCAGTTTACAGGCGCCGGATACGCAGTATTTT
-,TRBV9,-,TRBJ1-6,CASSPQTEANSPLHF,TGTGCCAGCAGCCCCCAGACAGAAGCCAATTCACCCCTCCACTTT
-,TRBV28,-,TRBJ2-5,CATRSTGSGFFWETQYF,TGTGCCACCAGGAGTACAGGTTCGGGTTTTTTTTGGGAGACCCAGTACTTC
once,TRBV5-6,TRBD1,TRBJ1-5,CASSSGTGIQPQHF,TGTGCCAGCAGCTCCGGGACAGGGATTCAGCCCCAGCATTTT
-,TRBV7-9,TRBD1,TRBJ2-3,CASSIRQGRITDTQYF,TGTGCCAGCAGCATACGACAGGGAAGGATCACAGATACGCAGTATTTT
-,TRBV7-2,-,TRBJ2-7,CASSPVSSYEQYF,TGTGCCAGCAGCCCCGTCAGCTCCTACGAGCAGTACTTC
-,TRBV7-9,TRBD1,TRBJ2-3,CASSLGQGSRLDF,TGTGCCAGCAGCTTAGGACAGGGTTCAAGGCTCGATTTT
-,TRBV5-5,-,TRBJ2-5,CASSRGLGETQYF,TGTGCCAGCAGCCGGGGTCTCGGGGAGACCCAGTACTTC
-,TRBV9,TRBD1,TRBJ1-2,CASSRGQHLNYGYTF,TGTGCCAGCAGCAGGGGACAGCATCTCAACTATGGCTACACCTTC
-,TRBV5-6,TRBD2,TRBJ2-1,CASRAGTSGARRVGQQFF,TGTGCCAGCAGGGCAGGGACTAGCGGGGCCCGCCGAGTAGGTCAGCAGTTCTTC
-,TRBV6-2/TRBV6-3,-,TRBJ1-5,CASSYRQGNQPQHF,TGTGCCAGCAGTTACAGGCAGGGCAATCAGCCCCAGCATTTT
-,TRBV9,-,TRBJ2-1,CASRRGGTEDNEQFF,TGTGCCAGCAGGCGTGGGGGGACCGAGGACAATGAGCAGTTCTTC
once,TRBV29-1,-,TRBJ2-4,CSVEDWSGGAKNIQYF,TGCAGCGTTGAAGATTGGTCCGGGGGAGCCAAAAACATTCAGTACTTC
-,TRBV7-9,-,TRBJ1-6,CASSLARGTGSPLHF,TGTGCCAGCAGCTTAGCACGGGGGACGGGTTCACCCCTCCACTTT
few,TRBV5-5,-,TRBJ1-3,CASSLAPWGQGNTIYF,TGTGCCAGCAGCTTGGCCCCCTGGGGGCAAGGAAACACCATATATTTT